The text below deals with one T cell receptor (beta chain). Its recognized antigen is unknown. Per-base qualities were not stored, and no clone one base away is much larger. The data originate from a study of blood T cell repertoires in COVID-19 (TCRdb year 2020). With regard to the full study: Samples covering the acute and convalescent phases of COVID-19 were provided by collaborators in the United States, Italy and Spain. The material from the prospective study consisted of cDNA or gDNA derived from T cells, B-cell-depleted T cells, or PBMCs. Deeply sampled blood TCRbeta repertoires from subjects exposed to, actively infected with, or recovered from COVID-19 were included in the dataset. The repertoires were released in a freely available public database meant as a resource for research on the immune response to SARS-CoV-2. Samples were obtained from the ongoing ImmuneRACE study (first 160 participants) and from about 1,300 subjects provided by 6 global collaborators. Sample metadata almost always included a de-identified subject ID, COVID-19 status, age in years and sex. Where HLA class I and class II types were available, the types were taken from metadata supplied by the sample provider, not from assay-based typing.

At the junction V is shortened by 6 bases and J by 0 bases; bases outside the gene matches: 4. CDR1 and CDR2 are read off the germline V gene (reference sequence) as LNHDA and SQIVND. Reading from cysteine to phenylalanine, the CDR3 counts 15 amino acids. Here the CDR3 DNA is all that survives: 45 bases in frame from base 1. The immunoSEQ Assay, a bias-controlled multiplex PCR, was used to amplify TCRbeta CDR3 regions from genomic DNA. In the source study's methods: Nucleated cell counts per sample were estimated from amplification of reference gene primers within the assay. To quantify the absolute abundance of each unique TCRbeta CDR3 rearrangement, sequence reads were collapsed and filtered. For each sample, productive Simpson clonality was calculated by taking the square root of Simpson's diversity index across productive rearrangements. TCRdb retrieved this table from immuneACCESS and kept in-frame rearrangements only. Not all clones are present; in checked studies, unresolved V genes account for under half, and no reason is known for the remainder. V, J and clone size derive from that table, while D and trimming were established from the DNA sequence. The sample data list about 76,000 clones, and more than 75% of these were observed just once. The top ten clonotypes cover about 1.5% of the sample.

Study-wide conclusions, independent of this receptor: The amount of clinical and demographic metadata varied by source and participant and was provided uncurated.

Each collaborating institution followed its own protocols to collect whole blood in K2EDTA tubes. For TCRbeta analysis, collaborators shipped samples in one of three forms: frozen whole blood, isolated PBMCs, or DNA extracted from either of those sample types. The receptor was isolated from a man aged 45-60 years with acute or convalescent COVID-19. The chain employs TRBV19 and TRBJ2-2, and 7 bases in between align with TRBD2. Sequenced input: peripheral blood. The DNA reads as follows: TGTGCCAGTAGGAGCACTAGCGCGAACACCGGGGAGCTGTTTTTT. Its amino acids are CASRSTSANTGELFF.